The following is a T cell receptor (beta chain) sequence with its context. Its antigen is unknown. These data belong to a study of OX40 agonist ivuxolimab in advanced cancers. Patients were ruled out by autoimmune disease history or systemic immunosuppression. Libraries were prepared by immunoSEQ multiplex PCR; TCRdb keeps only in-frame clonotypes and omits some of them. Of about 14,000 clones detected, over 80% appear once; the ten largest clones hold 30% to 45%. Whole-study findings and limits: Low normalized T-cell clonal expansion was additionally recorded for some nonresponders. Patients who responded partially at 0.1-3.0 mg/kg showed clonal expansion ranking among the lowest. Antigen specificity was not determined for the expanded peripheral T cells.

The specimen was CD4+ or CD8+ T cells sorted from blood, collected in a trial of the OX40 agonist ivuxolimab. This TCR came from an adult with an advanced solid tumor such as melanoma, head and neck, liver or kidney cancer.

The CDR3, as DNA: TGTGCCAGCAGCCAGGGGGTCCAACCGACCCAGTACTTC. The encoded protein is CASSQGVQPTQYF. The chain joins TRBV7-9 to TRBJ2-5; 7 bases line up with TRBD1. The CDR3 loop spans 13 amino acids. The V and J ends lost 5 bases and 7 bases, in that order; junction bases with no gene match: 7. Germline CDR1 reads SEHNR; CDR2 reads FQNEAQ (reference sequence).